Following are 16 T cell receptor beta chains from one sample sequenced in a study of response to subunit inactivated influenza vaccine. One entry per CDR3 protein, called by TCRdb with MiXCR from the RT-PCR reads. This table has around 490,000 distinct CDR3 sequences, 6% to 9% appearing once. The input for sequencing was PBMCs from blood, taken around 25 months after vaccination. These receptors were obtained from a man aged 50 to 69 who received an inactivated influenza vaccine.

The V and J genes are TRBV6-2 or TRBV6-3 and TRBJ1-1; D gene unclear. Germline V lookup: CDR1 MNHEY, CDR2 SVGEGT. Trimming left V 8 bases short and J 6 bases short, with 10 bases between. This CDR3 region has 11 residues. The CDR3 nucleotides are TGTGCCAGCTCGAATTCGCCTGAAGCTTTCTTT. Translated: CASSNSPEAFF.

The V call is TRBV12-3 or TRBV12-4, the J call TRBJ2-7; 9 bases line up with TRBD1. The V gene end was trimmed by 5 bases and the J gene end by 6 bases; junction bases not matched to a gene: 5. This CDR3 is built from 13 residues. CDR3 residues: CASSRTGAGEQYF. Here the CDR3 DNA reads TGTGCCAGCAGTAGGACAGGGGCGGGCGAGCAGTACTTC.

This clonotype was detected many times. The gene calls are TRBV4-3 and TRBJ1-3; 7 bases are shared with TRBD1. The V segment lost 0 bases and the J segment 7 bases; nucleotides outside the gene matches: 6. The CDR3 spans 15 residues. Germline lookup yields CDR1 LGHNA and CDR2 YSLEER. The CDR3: CASSQERAGGNTIYF. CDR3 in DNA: TGCGCCAGCAGCCAAGAACGGGCAGGGGGGAACACCATATATTTT.

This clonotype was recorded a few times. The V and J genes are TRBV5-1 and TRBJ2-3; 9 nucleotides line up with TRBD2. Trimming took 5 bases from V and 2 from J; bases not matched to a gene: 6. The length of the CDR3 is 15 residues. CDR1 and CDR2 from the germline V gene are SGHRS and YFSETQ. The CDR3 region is CASRLTSGVTDTQYF. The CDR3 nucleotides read TGCGCCAGCAGATTGACTAGCGGAGTCACAGATACGCAGTATTTT. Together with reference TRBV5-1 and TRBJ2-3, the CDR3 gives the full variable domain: KAGVTQTPRYLIKTRGQQVTLSCSPISGHRSVSWYQQTPGQGLQFLFEYFSETQRNKGNFPGRFSGRQFSNSRSEMNVSTLELGDSALYLCASRLTSGVTDTQYFGPGTRLTVL.

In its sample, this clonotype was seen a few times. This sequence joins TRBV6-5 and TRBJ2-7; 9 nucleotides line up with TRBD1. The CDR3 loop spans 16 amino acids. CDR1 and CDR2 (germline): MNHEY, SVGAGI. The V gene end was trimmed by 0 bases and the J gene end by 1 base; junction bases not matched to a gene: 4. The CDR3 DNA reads TGTGCCAGCAGTTACTCCTCCGGGACAGGGTCCTACGAGCAGTACTTC. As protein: CASSYSSGTGSYEQYF.

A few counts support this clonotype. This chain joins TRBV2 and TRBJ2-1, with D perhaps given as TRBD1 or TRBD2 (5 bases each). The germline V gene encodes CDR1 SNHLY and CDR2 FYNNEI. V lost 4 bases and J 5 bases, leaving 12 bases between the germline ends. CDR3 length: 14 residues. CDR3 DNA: TGTGCCAGCAGTGGCGGCCAGGGAGACAATGAGCAGTTCTTC. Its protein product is CASSGGQGDNEQFF.

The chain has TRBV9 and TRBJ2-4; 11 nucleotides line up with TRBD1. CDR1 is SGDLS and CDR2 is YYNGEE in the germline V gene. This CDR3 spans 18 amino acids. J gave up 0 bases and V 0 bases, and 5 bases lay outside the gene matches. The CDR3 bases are TGTGCCAGCAGCGTAGGACCGGGACAGGGGGGAGCCAAAAACATTCAGTACTTC. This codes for CASSVGPGQGGAKNIQYF. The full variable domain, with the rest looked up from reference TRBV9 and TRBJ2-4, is DSGVTQTPKHLITATGQRVTLRCSPRSGDLSVYWYQQSLDQGLQFLIQYYNGEERAKGNILERFSAQQFPDLHSELNLSSLELGDSALYFCASSVGPGQGGAKNIQYFGAGTRLSVL.

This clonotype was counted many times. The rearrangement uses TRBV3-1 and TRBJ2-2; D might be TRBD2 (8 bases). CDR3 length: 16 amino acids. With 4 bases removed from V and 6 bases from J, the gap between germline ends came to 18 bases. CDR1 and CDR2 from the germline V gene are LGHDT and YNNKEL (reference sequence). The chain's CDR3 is CASSPPGGGASGELFF. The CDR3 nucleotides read TGTGCCAGCAGCCCCCCGGGAGGGGGCGCATCCGGGGAGCTGTTTTTT.

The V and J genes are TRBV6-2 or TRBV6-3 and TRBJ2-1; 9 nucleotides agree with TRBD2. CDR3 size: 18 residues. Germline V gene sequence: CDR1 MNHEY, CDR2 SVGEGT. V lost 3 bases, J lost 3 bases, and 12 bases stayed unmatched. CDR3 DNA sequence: TGTGCCAGCAGTTATCAGGCTCGGTTTAGCGGGAGCTACAATGAGCAGTTCTTC. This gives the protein CASSYQARFSGSYNEQFF.

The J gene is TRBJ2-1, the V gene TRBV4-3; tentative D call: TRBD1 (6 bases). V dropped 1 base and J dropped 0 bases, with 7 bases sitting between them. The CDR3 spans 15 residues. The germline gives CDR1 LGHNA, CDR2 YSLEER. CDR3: CASSQGGGSYNEQFF. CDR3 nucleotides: TGCGCCAGCAGCCAAGGAGGGGGCTCCTACAATGAGCAGTTCTTC.

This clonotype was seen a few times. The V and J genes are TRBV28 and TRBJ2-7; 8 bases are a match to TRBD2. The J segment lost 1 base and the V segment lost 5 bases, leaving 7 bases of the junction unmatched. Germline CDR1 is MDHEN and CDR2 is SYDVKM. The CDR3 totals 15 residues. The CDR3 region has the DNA TGTGCCAGCAGTCCTCATAGCGGGGATTCCTACGAGCAGTACTTC. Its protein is CASSPHSGDSYEQYF.

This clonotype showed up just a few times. CDR3 protein: CASRGYGTSGSTGELFF. The CDR3 bases are TGTGCCAGCAGAGGGTACGGGACTAGCGGTAGCACCGGGGAGCTGTTTTTT. The gene calls are TRBV28 and TRBJ2-2; 11 positions agree with TRBD2. This CDR3 contains 17 residues. Germline assignment: CDR1 MDHEN and CDR2 SYDVKM. The ends lost 6 bases at V and 4 bases at J; junction bases unmatched: 10. Full variable domain (missing parts from reference TRBV28 and TRBJ2-2): DVKVTQSSRYLVKRTGEKVFLECVQDMDHENMFWYRQDPGLGLRLIYFSYDVKMKEKGDIPEGYSVSREKKERFSLILESASTNQTSMYLCASRGYGTSGSTGELFFGEGSRLTVL.

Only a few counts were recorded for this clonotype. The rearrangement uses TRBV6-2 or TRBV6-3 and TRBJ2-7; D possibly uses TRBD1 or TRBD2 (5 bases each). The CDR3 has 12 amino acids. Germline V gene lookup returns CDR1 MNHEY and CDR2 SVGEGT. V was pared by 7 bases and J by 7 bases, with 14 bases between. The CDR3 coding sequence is TGTGCCAGCAAAGATCTGGGACGTGAGCAGTACTTC. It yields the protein CASKDLGREQYF.

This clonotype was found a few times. This CDR3 is CASSRLAGRKETQYF. The CDR3 region has the DNA TGTGCCAGCAGCCGCCTAGCGGGAAGAAAAGAGACCCAGTACTTC. V is TRBV7-9 and J is TRBJ2-5; 9 bases map to TRBD2. Germline CDR1 SEHNR, CDR2 FQNEAQ (reference sequence). V dropped 5 bases and J dropped 3; count of bases not matched to a gene: 7. The CDR3 runs to 15 residues.

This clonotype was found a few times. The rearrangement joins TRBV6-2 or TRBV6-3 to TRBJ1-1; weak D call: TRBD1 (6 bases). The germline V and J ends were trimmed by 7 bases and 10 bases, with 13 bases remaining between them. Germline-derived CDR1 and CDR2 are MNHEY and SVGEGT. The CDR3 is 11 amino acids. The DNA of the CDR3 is TGTGCCAGCAAGTCGGGGGGCAGAGCTTTCTTT. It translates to CASKSGGRAFF.

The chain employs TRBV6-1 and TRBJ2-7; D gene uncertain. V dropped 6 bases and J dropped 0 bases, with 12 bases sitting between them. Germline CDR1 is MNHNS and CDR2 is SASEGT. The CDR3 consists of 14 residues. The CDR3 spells CASRDLQISYEQYF. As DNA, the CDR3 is TGTGCCAGCAGGGACCTACAGATCTCCTACGAGCAGTACTTC.